The clone carrying this T cell receptor beta chain was seen more than once but under ten times. Antigen: not known. This sample is drawn from a study of early T cells in non-severe SARS-CoV-2 infection. Study-wide points: In VDJdb matching, anti-spike CD8 responses were favored while private and CD4 specificities went missing.

Unique molecular identifier tags were affixed to discrete cDNA molecules. One entry per CDR3 protein results from TCRdb running MiXCR on the 5' RACE reads. The table lists tens of thousands of distinct CDR3 sequences, 6.2% of them singletons. The material was whole blood, obtained at baseline. This clonotype was sampled from an adult who was a healthcare worker with PCR-confirmed SARS-CoV-2 infection or an uninfected control (not recorded which).

Here the CDR3 reads CASSPARTVPYEQYF. The CDR3 DNA sequence: TGTGCCAGCTCACCCGCAAGGACAGTTCCCTACGAGCAGTACTTC. The chain joins TRBV18 to TRBJ2-7; possibly TRBD1 for D (6 bases). The CDR3 length is 15 residues. V lost 3 bases to trimming and J lost 2 bases, with 14 bases between them. Germline assignment: CDR1 KGHSH and CDR2 LQKENI.